The rows below give T cell receptor beta chains drawn from one sample of a study of spatial heterogeneity in lung cancer. TCRdb re-called the 5' RACE reads through MiXCR, storing one row per CDR3 protein. The repertoire holds about 18,000 distinct CDR3 sequences, with roughly 7.5% as singletons. The sample consisted of lung tumor tissue, taken at surgery. These receptors were obtained from a male donor with early-stage non-small cell lung cancer. Both conserved end residues are part of each CDR3. Each record gives: CDR3 protein, CDR3 DNA, CDR3 length, V gene, D gene, J gene, clone size. The D gene is left open where the match is weak. Not all rows give a size; the values are once, few, many and, for expanded clones, a class.

CASSLDVSGTGGGYTF,TGTGCCAGCAGTTTAGACGTCAGTGGCACTGGGGGGGGCTACACCTTC,16,TRBV12-3/TRBV12-4,NA,TRBJ1-2,many
CASSYGGSGLREQYF,TGTGCCAGCAGTTACGGCGGTAGCGGGCTTAGGGAGCAGTACTTC,15,TRBV6-5,TRBD2,TRBJ2-7,many
CASSLDGNYGYTF,TGTGCCAGCAGCCTTGATGGAAACTATGGCTACACCTTC,13,TRBV4-2,NA,TRBJ1-2,few
CSVQADEYSNQPQHF,TGCAGTGTTCAGGCGGATGAGTATAGCAATCAGCCCCAGCATTTT,15,TRBV20-1,NA,TRBJ1-5,many
CASSAGWENSPLHF,TGTGCCAGCAGCGCGGGATGGGAGAATTCACCCCTCCACTTT,14,TRBV3-1,NA,TRBJ1-6,few
CASSIQGIRSNQPQHF,TGTGCCAGCAGTATCCAGGGAATTAGAAGCAATCAGCCCCAGCATTTT,16,TRBV12-3/TRBV12-4,NA,TRBJ1-5,many
CASSELKAGRSYEQYF,TGCGCCAGCAGTGAATTAAAGGCAGGGAGATCCTACGAGCAGTACTTC,16,TRBV10-2,NA,TRBJ2-7,many
CASSLGPTRHSYNEQFF,TGTGCCAGCAGTCTCGGGCCGACAAGACACTCCTACAATGAGCAGTTCTTC,17,TRBV12-3/TRBV12-4,NA,TRBJ2-1,few
CASSLTRVLEQYF,TGTGCCAGCAGTCTGACCCGTGTACTCGAGCAGTACTTC,13,TRBV6-6,NA,TRBJ2-7,medium-sized
CASSLYQGADTQYF,TGTGCCAGCAGCTTATACCAAGGGGCAGATACGCAGTATTTT,14,TRBV11-2,NA,TRBJ2-3,many
CASSQAPDRTYEQYF,TGCGCCAGCAGCCAAGCCCCGGACCGGACCTACGAGCAGTACTTC,15,TRBV4-3,NA,TRBJ2-7,many
CSASPPQGANQPQHF,TGCAGTGCCAGTCCCCCTCAGGGGGCGAATCAGCCCCAGCATTTT,15,TRBV20-1,TRBD1,TRBJ1-5,medium-sized
CASSPLLAGGPRNEQYF,TGTGCCAGCAGTCCACTACTAGCGGGGGGGCCCAGGAACGAGCAGTACTTC,17,TRBV12-3/TRBV12-4,TRBD2,TRBJ2-7,few
CASSATTGDTGELFF,TGCGCCAGCAGTGCAACAACAGGGGACACCGGGGAGCTGTTTTTT,15,TRBV10-1,TRBD1,TRBJ2-2,many
CASSRDRGGGYTF,TGTGCCAGCAGCCGGGACAGGGGCGGTGGCTACACCTTC,13,TRBV7-3,TRBD1,TRBJ1-2,many
CASSFMTGRNTGELFF,TGTGCCAGCAGCTTCATGACAGGGAGGAACACCGGGGAGCTGTTTTTT,16,TRBV11-2,TRBD1,TRBJ2-2,NA
CAWSRQPRNEKLFF,TGTGCCTGGAGTCGGCAGCCGAGGAATGAAAAACTGTTTTTT,14,TRBV30,NA,TRBJ1-4,NA
CSAWTSGGAGEQFF,TGCAGTGCTTGGACTAGCGGGGGGGCAGGTGAGCAGTTCTTC,14,TRBV20-1,TRBD2,TRBJ2-1,many
CSTGPSGELFF,TGCAGTACAGGGCCCTCCGGGGAGCTGTTTTTT,11,TRBV20-1,NA,TRBJ2-2,few
CASSDRMHSNQPQHF,TGTGCCAGCAGTGATAGGATGCATAGCAATCAGCCCCAGCATTTT,15,TRBV2,NA,TRBJ1-5,many
CASSPGTGLRETQYF,TGTGCCAGCAGTCCCGGGACTGGCCTCCGGGAGACCCAGTACTTC,15,TRBV12-3/TRBV12-4,NA,TRBJ2-5,many
CASSGDRRGVYSNQPQHF,TGTGCCAGCAGCGGCGACAGGAGAGGGGTTTATAGCAATCAGCCCCAGCATTTT,18,TRBV7-8,NA,TRBJ1-5,medium-sized
CASSLVADTQYF,TGCGCCAGCAGCTTGGTGGCAGATACGCAGTATTTT,12,TRBV5-1,NA,TRBJ2-3,many
CASNRQGTTANVLTF,TGTGCCAGCAATAGACAGGGTACCACGGCCAACGTCCTGACTTTC,15,TRBV6-1,TRBD1,TRBJ2-6,NA
CASRSDRGSGYTF,TGTGCCAGCAGATCCGACAGGGGGTCCGGCTACACCTTC,13,TRBV28,TRBD1,TRBJ1-2,medium-sized
CASSPRTGPQYF,TGTGCCAGCAGCCCCCGTACAGGGCCACAATATTTT,12,TRBV9,NA,TRBJ1-3,many
CASSLGRLGHTLNTEAFF,TGCGCCAGCAGCTTGGGGCGATTAGGACACACACTGAACACTGAAGCTTTCTTT,18,TRBV5-1,NA,TRBJ1-1,many
CASRPSVSGDSYNSPLHF,TGTGCCAGCCGTCCCTCGGTCAGCGGGGACTCCTATAATTCACCCCTCCACTTT,18,TRBV6-6,NA,TRBJ1-6,NA
CASSSPLTSEQYF,TGTGCCAGCAGCTCACCCCTAACGAGCGAGCAGTACTTC,13,TRBV7-6,NA,TRBJ2-7,few
CASSERVPGSQHF,TGTGCCAGCAGTGAAAGGGTTCCGGGTTCCCAGCATTTT,13,TRBV2,NA,TRBJ1-5,NA
CSVGSSGGAGETQYF,TGCAGCGTTGGAAGTAGCGGGGGGGCCGGAGAGACCCAGTACTTC,15,TRBV29-1,TRBD2,TRBJ2-5,many